This entry is about one T cell receptor (gamma chain). Given a far larger clone just one base away, this is likely a sequencing read error. TCRdb reran clone calling via CATT on the RT-PCR reads. The sample lists about 3,500 gamma-chain clones, roughly 5% seen once, with about 20% in the top ten. Germline CDR1 is EGSTGY and CDR2 is YDSYTSSV. The CDR3 is 21 residues long. This record belongs to a study of gamma-delta T cells after stem cell transplantation. This rearrangement joins TRGV4 to TRGJ1 or TRGJ2. The clonotype was recovered from a human donor. It is not recorded whose cells these are; they may come from a transplant donor. Sequencing was done on a sample of gamma-delta T cells. CDR3 sequence: CATWDGPVRAGVGKNYYMKLF. The CDR3 nucleotides are TGTGCCACCTGGGATGGACCCGTACGGGCAGGGGTTGGAAAAAATTATTATATGAAACTCTTT.